A selection of T cell receptor beta chains follows, all from one sample in a study of blood T cells in healthy people across ages. Using its own MiXCR run on the 5' RACE reads, TCRdb lists one record per CDR3 protein. Of about 1.4 million distinct CDR3 sequences listed, 45% to 70% were seen once; the top ten hold more than 6%. The specimen sequenced was blood. Receptor source: a man between 18 and 29 years old in good health. Both conserved end residues are part of each CDR3. Fields, in order: D gene, J gene, clone size, V gene, CDR3 protein, CDR3 DNA. D genes are given only for firm matches. The size of a clone is reported for some rows only, either as once, few or many, or as a class for expanded clones.

>TRBD2|TRBJ2-1|few|TRBV27
CASSGLAGGIYNEQFF
TGTGCCAGCAGTGGACTAGCGGGGGGGATCTACAATGAGCAGTTCTTC
>.|TRBJ2-3|.|TRBV14
CASSQDQGTFSTDTQYF
TGTGCCAGCAGCCAAGATCAAGGGACTTTTAGCACAGATACGCAGTATTTT
>TRBD1|TRBJ2-5|few|TRBV6-1
CASSKYPGGTAFLSPPQETQYF
TGTGCCAGCAGTAAATATCCCGGTGGGACAGCCTTTTTGTCGCCCCCGCAAGAGACCCAGTACTTC
>.|TRBJ2-1|few|TRBV6-2/TRBV6-3
CASSSDTGYEQFF
TGTGCCAGCAGTTCTGATACAGGGTATGAGCAGTTCTTC
>.|TRBJ2-7|few|TRBV4-1
CASSDDGQFYEQYF
TGCGCCAGCAGCGACGATGGACAGTTTTACGAGCAGTACTTC
>TRBD1|TRBJ1-5|.|TRBV5-5
CASRPRDRAEQPQHF
TGTGCCAGCAGACCCCGGGACAGGGCTGAGCAGCCCCAGCATTTT
>.|TRBJ2-5|few|TRBV15
CATSTDSKYQETQYF
TGTGCCACCAGTACCGATTCTAAGTACCAAGAGACCCAGTACTTC
>.|TRBJ2-7|.|TRBV6-2/TRBV6-3
CASSLNSGASYEQYF
TGTGCCAGCAGTCTCAACAGTGGAGCCTCCTACGAGCAGTACTTC
>.|TRBJ2-7|.|TRBV29-1
CSVDWRDEQYF
TGCAGCGTTGACTGGAGAGACGAGCAGTACTTC
>TRBD2|TRBJ2-1|.|TRBV7-6
CASSLDPRLAGEGWNEQFF
TGTGCCAGCAGCTTAGACCCCAGGCTAGCGGGAGAAGGGTGGAATGAGCAGTTCTTC
>TRBD2|TRBJ2-3|.|TRBV11-3
CASSPSVGLAGTDTQYF
TGTGCCAGCAGCCCGAGCGTAGGACTAGCGGGCACAGATACGCAGTATTTT
>TRBD1|TRBJ2-3|.|TRBV6-2/TRBV6-3
CASSQGASADTQYF
TGTGCCAGCAGTCAGGGGGCGTCCGCAGATACGCAGTATTTT
>.|TRBJ2-5|.|TRBV2
CASHLGRDEQYF
TGTGCCAGCCACCTAGGCCGGGATGAGCAGTACTTC
>TRBD1|TRBJ1-2|.|TRBV14
CASSFGTDLYGYTF
TGTGCCAGCAGCTTTGGGACAGACCTCTATGGCTACACCTTC
>.|TRBJ2-5|.|TRBV6-2/TRBV6-3
CASSYKQFSGQETQYF
TGTGCCAGCAGTTACAAACAGTTTAGCGGCCAAGAGACCCAGTACTTC
>TRBD1|TRBJ2-3|.|TRBV20-1
CSARDFRLGTGVFTDTQYF
TGCAGTGCTAGAGACTTTCGACTGGGGACAGGAGTTTTCACAGATACGCAGTATTTT
>TRBD1|TRBJ2-7|.|TRBV20-1
CSADEDRGYEQYF
TGCAGTGCCGATGAAGACAGGGGCTACGAGCAGTACTTC
>.|TRBJ1-4|.|TRBV6-4
CASSDSWSPSEKLFF
TGTGCCAGCAGTGACTCCTGGTCTCCCTCTGAAAAACTGTTTTTT